This T cell receptor beta chain was observed in a study of blood T cells in healthy people across ages. Study details: About one barcoded beta molecule was captured per two T cells (by template switching). Overall study results and limits: Long-lived and aged donors differed, with more naive CD4+ cells and higher diversity in the long-lived.

Germline V gene data show CDR1 as SGHTA and CDR2 as FQGNSA. This CDR3 is 14 amino acids long. V lost 1 base and J lost 2, with 8 bases in between. It was with a sample-barcoded 5' primer and a J-beta primer mix that a second PCR of roughly 7 to 12 cycles was run. TCRdb itself ran the 5' RACE reads through MiXCR, one entry per CDR3 protein. Altogether under 2,000,000 distinct CDR3 sequences are present, roughly 52% being singletons, with the ten largest covering less than 2.5%. This clonotype was seen at least ten times. Its antigen is not identified. Researchers isolated at least 6 million PBMCs per sample. Extracted total RNA amounted to at least 6 micrograms for each sample.

The receptor was isolated from a woman in her forties in good health. The chain carries TRBV7-2 and TRBJ2-5; D not certain. Sequenced: blood. The CDR3 reads CASSLGVGQETQYF. As DNA, the CDR3 is TGTGCCAGCAGCTTAGGGGTGGGGCAAGAGACCCAGTACTTC. The entire variable domain, with the rest obtained from reference TRBV7-2 and TRBJ2-5, is as follows: GAGVSQSPSNKVTEKGKDVELRCDPISGHTALYWYRQSLGQGLEFLIYFQGNSAPDKSGLPSDRFSAERTGGSVSTLTIQRTQQEDSAVYLCASSLGVGQETQYFGPGTRLLVL.